This T cell receptor beta chain was recovered during a study of lung T cells in sarcoidosis with Löfgren's syndrome. Whole-study findings and limits: TRAV12-1 and TRBV2 were reportedly most expanded in Löfgren's patients.

TCRdb passed the reads through MiXCR, listing each CDR3 protein once. Among some 8,000 distinct CDR3 sequences listed, roughly 21% were seen once. This CDR3 is built from 16 residues. V was trimmed by 3 bases and J by 7 bases, leaving 18 bases between them. CDR1 is SNHLY, CDR2 FYNNEI, per germline. This clonotype is termed large. Its target is unknown. V and J are TRBV2 and TRBJ2-2; tentatively, D is TRBD1 (5 bases). The TCR sequence derives from a human donor with sarcoidosis (Löfgren's syndrome or another form), or a control subject (not recorded which). Sequencing used CD4+ T cells from bronchoalveolar lavage fluid. CDR3 sequence reads: CASSDRRQMNGGELFF. CDR3 in DNA: TGTGCCAGCAGTGATAGAAGACAGATGAACGGCGGGGAGCTGTTTTTT.